Following are 32 T cell receptor beta chains from one sample sequenced in a study of cytomegalovirus exposure and HLA in healthy donors. 60 Vbeta and 13 Jbeta primers were used in PCR. The table came from immunoSEQ multiplex PCR; TCRdb's copy has only in-frame clones and leaves some out. The sample includes roughly 170,000 clones, under 90% of them seen just once. Sequenced input: PBMCs. Every receptor here comes from a man aged 30-40 years in good health and CMV-seropositive.

The rearrangement links TRBV6-1 to TRBJ2-1, with D possibly being TRBD2 (7 bases). The length of the CDR3 is 14 residues. Trimming removed 6 bases at V and 6 bases at J, with 15 bases between. The germline V gene has CDR1 MNHNS and CDR2 SASEGT. CDR3 protein: CASSGGLGGNEQFF. CDR3 nucleotide sequence: TGTGCCAGCAGCGGAGGACTAGGGGGCAATGAGCAGTTCTTC.

The V call is TRBV11-2, the J call TRBJ2-1, with D possibly matching TRBD2 (6 bases). Trimming took 2 bases from V and 4 from J, leaving 15 bases between them. Germline CDR1 is SGHAT and CDR2 is FQNNGV. This CDR3 has 16 residues. CDR3 sequence reads: CASSLRGSGKYNEQFF. DNA of the CDR3: TGTGCCAGCAGCTTAAGAGGTAGCGGTAAGTACAATGAGCAGTTCTTC.

V gene TRBV19 combines with J gene TRBJ2-5, with D unclear. The germline V gene encodes CDR1 LNHDA and CDR2 SQIVND (reference sequence). Trimming removed 2 bases from V and 5 bases from J, with 9 bases in between. The CDR3 covers 13 residues. CDR3 DNA sequence: TGTGCCAGTAGTATAAACCGCGCGGAGACCCAGTACTTC. Translating it yields CASSINRAETQYF. Together with reference TRBV19 and TRBJ2-5, the CDR3 gives the full variable domain: DGGITQSPKYLFRKEGQNVTLSCEQNLNHDAMYWYRQDPGQGLRLIYYSQIVNDFQKGDIAEGYSVSREKKESFPLTVTSAQKNPTAFYLCASSINRAETQYFGPGTRLLVL.

The J gene is TRBJ2-4, the V gene TRBV6-1; 10 positions match TRBD2. V lost 3 bases and J lost 5; bases outside the gene matches: 10. Looked up from germline, CDR1 is MNHNS and CDR2 is SASEGT. CDR3 length: 17 amino acids. The CDR3 sequence is CASSEPRPSGRENIQYF. The CDR3 DNA sequence: TGTGCCAGCAGTGAGCCCAGACCTAGCGGGAGAGAAAACATTCAGTACTTC.

The genes are TRBV27 and TRBJ2-7; 9 positions match TRBD2. With V trimmed by 4 bases and J by 3 bases, 10 bases remained unmatched. The germline gives CDR1 MNHEY, CDR2 SMNVEV (reference sequence). The CDR3 covers 16 residues. The CDR3 loop is CASSSHIAGDIYEQYF. The CDR3 DNA sequence: TGTGCCAGCAGTTCTCATATAGCGGGGGACATCTACGAGCAGTACTTC.

The chain uses TRBV5-1 and TRBJ2-1; 8 bases map to TRBD1. This CDR3 has 15 residues. Unmatched junction bases numbered 7, after V lost 4 bases and J lost 4 bases. Germline V gene lookup returns CDR1 SGHRS and CDR2 YFSETQ. The CDR3 loop reads CASSTDHRGYNEQFF. CDR3 in DNA: TGCGCCAGCAGCACCGACCACAGGGGGTACAATGAGCAGTTCTTC.

The rearrangement uses TRBV7-2 and TRBJ2-7, with TRBD1 as a possible D gene (5 bases). V gave up 5 bases and J gave up 6 bases, with 8 bases separating them. Germline-derived CDR1 and CDR2 are SGHTA and FQGNSA. The CDR3 runs to 11 residues. CDR3 residues: CASSPRGEQYF. The CDR3 DNA reads TGTGCCAGCAGCCCTAGGGGCGAGCAGTACTTC.

This chain connects TRBV29-1 to TRBJ1-2, with 8 bases matching TRBD1. The germline CDR1 and CDR2 sequences are SQVTM and ANQGSEA. V dropped 6 bases and J dropped 6; count of bases not matched to a gene: 3. This CDR3 has 11 residues. CDR3 sequence: CSVDRANGYTF. In nucleotides, the CDR3 is TGCAGCGTGGACAGGGCAAATGGCTACACCTTC.

This rearrangement joins TRBV6-5 to TRBJ2-7; possibly TRBD1 for D (6 bases). V lost 4 bases and J 4 bases, leaving 17 bases between the germline ends. The germline CDR1 and CDR2 sequences are MNHEY and SVGAGI. The CDR3 covers 15 residues. CDR3 in DNA: TGTGCCAGCAGTTCCCAACAACAGGGAGCATACGAGCAGTACTTC. Residues: CASSSQQQGAYEQYF.

This clone turned up a few times. Other DNA sequences in the sample encode the same CDR3. V usage is TRBV19 and J usage is TRBJ2-3; D perhaps matches TRBD2 (5 bases). Between the trimmed V and J ends, which lost 9 bases and 0 bases, there was a span of 7 bases. CDR3 length: 12 residues. Germline CDR1 reads LNHDA; CDR2 reads SQIVND (reference sequence). CDR3 in amino acids: CASRGSTDTQYF. The CDR3 DNA is TGTGCCAGCCGGGGTAGCACAGATACGCAGTATTTT.

The V call is TRBV10-2, the J call TRBJ1-2, with 8 bases fitting TRBD1. CDR1 and CDR2 (germline): WSHSY, SAAADI. J gave up 3 bases and V 5 bases, and 5 bases lay outside the gene matches. The CDR3 covers 14 residues. The CDR3 loop reads CASSYAGGDYGYTF. The CDR3 DNA reads TGCGCCAGCAGTTACGCAGGGGGCGACTATGGCTACACCTTC.

The chain uses TRBV25-1 and TRBJ2-7; D gene ambiguous. Trimming took off 1 base at V and 6 bases at J, with 4 bases between the two ends. From germline, CDR1 is MGHDK and CDR2 SYGVNS. The CDR3 covers 11 residues. CDR3 DNA: TGTGCCAGCAGTGAATCCGGCGAGCAGTACTTC. Protein: CASSESGEQYF.

This clone turned up a few times. The rearrangement joins TRBV9 to TRBJ1-2, with D perhaps matching TRBD1 (5 bases). The CDR3 is made up of 14 amino acids. The germline gives CDR1 SGDLS, CDR2 YYNGEE. V dropped 3 bases and J dropped 4 bases, with 13 bases sitting between them. In nucleotides, the CDR3 is TGTGCCAGCAGCGGGGGGGACGCGGGCTATGGCTACACCTTC. Protein: CASSGGDAGYGYTF.

The chain uses TRBV9 and TRBJ2-1; 8 bases fit TRBD2. Germline V gives CDR1 SGDLS, CDR2 YYNGEE. The CDR3 is 14 residues long. After removal of 0 bases from V and 10 bases from J, the junction contained 6 bases not matched to a gene. CDR3 bases: TGTGCCAGCAGCGTAGACGACACGGGAGGGGAGCAGTTCTTC. The encoded protein is CASSVDDTGGEQFF.

This clone was detected once. This chain uses TRBV11-3 with TRBJ2-5, with TRBD2 matching over 8 bases. Germline V gene sequence: CDR1 SGHNT, CDR2 YENEEA. The length of the CDR3 is 14 residues. V lost 5 bases to trimming and J lost 5 bases; unmatched junction nucleotides: 7. CDR3 bases: TGTGCCAGCAGCCGGGGGGGAGGGAGCGAGACCCAGTACTTC. This gives the protein CASSRGGGSETQYF.

The genes are TRBV5-1 and TRBJ2-7; D unresolved. V lost 8 bases to trimming and J lost 6 bases, with 6 bases between them. Looked up from germline, CDR1 is SGHRS and CDR2 is YFSETQ. There are 9 residues in the CDR3. The CDR3 region is CASPGEQYF. The CDR3 DNA reads as TGCGCCAGTCCCGGCGAGCAGTACTTC.

The chain uses TRBV5-6 and TRBJ1-2; D gene ambiguous. V was trimmed by 1 base and J by 1 base, leaving 8 bases between them. CDR3 size: 14 residues. Germline CDR1 SGHDT, CDR2 YYEEEE. The CDR3 bases are TGTGCCAGCAGCTTGACGACGGGTAACTATGGCTACACCTTC. This encodes CASSLTTGNYGYTF.

This clone was seen only once. This chain joins TRBV6-1 and TRBJ1-2; TRBD1 matches 8 bases. The junction had 6 bases not matched to a gene; V was cut back by 3 bases and J by 6 bases. Per the germline V gene, CDR1 is MNHNS and CDR2 is SASEGT. The CDR3 sequence is 14 residues long. CDR3 coding DNA: TGTGCCAGCAGTGATGGACAGGGAGAGGATGGCTACACCTTC. Residues: CASSDGQGEDGYTF.

The J gene is TRBJ1-1, the V gene TRBV30, with unresolved D. Germline V gene sequence: CDR1 GTSNPN, CDR2 SVGIG (reference sequence). V gave up 4 bases and J gave up 0 bases, with 12 bases separating them. The CDR3 is 14 residues long. As DNA, the CDR3 is TGTGCCTGGACGCCGGGTCTTTTGAACACTGAAGCTTTCTTT. As protein: CAWTPGLLNTEAFF.

The J gene is TRBJ2-5, the V gene TRBV5-1; 9 bases agree with TRBD1. There are 12 residues in the CDR3. Trimming cost V 7 bases and J 6 bases; bases outside gene matches: 4. Germline CDR1 reads SGHRS; CDR2 reads YFSETQ. The CDR3 nucleotides read TGCGCCAGCGGGACAGGGAGACAGACCCAGTACTTC. Residues: CASGTGRQTQYF.

The rearrangement joins TRBV27 to TRBJ2-3; 10 bases agree with TRBD1. This CDR3 comprises 16 residues. With 3 bases clipped from V and 7 bases from J, the junction kept 10 bases outside the gene matches. Per germline, CDR1 MNHEY and CDR2 SMNVEV (reference sequence). The CDR3 bases are TGTGCCAGCAGTTTCCGGGCGAAGACAGGGGGCTATACGCAGTATTTT. Amino acids: CASSFRAKTGGYTQYF.

V is TRBV19 and J is TRBJ2-7; perhaps TRBD2 as D (6 bases). The CDR3 covers 16 residues. Germline values: CDR1 LNHDA, CDR2 SQIVND (reference sequence). Trimming removed 6 bases from V and 4 bases from J, with 22 bases in between. The CDR3 DNA is TGTGCCAGTAGCCTATTGGGAGGCCGGGATGTTTACGAGCAGTACTTC. It specifies CASSLLGGRDVYEQYF.

J is TRBJ1-1 and V is TRBV11-3; no firm D call. The germline gives CDR1 SGHNT, CDR2 YENEEA. CDR3 length equals 13 residues. V lost 7 bases to trimming and J lost 1 base, with 10 bases between them. The CDR3 nucleotides read TGTGCCAGCACGGGGAGGGAGAACACTGAAGCTTTCTTT. It specifies CASTGRENTEAFF.

The chain links TRBV27 to TRBJ2-1, with TRBD2 identical over 8 bases. V shed 2 bases and J 3 bases; nucleotides not matched to a gene: 9. The CDR3 runs to 17 residues. CDR1 and CDR2 (germline): MNHEY, SMNVEV (reference sequence). The CDR3 is CASSLPTSGRNYNEQFF. In nucleotides, the CDR3 is TGTGCCAGCAGTTTACCTACTAGCGGAAGAAACTACAATGAGCAGTTCTTC.

The chain employs TRBV30 and TRBJ2-1, with 7 bases lining up with TRBD1. Trimming removed 1 base from V and 5 bases from J; junction bases left unmatched: 5. Germline V gene lookup returns CDR1 GTSNPN and CDR2 SVGIG (reference sequence). This CDR3 has 14 residues. CDR3 amino acids: CAWSEGQWNNEQFF. CDR3 bases: TGTGCCTGGAGTGAGGGACAGTGGAACAATGAGCAGTTCTTC.

V usage is TRBV27 and J usage is TRBJ1-1, with D hard to call. Trimming took 3 bases from V and 5 from J, leaving 10 bases between them. Germline V gene lookup returns CDR1 MNHEY and CDR2 SMNVEV (reference sequence). The CDR3 has 13 residues. Written as DNA, the CDR3 is TGTGCCAGCAGTTTGTCGTACTGGACTGAAGCTTTCTTT. Translating it yields CASSLSYWTEAFF.

For this clone: Different DNA sequences within this sample yield the same CDR3. The chain is built from TRBV7-2 and TRBJ2-1, with D possibly TRBD1 on 6 matching bases. The CDR3 has 15 amino acids. Per germline, CDR1 SGHTA and CDR2 FQGNSA. Trimming pared 5 bases from V and 0 bases from J, leaving 11 bases between. DNA for the CDR3: TGTGCCAGCAGCCCCGACAGGAGCTCCTACAATGAGCAGTTCTTC. This encodes CASSPDRSSYNEQFF.

The chain is built from TRBV27 and TRBJ2-7, with TRBD2 as a possible D gene (5 bases). Germline CDR1 MNHEY, CDR2 SMNVEV (reference sequence). Trimming left V 10 bases short and J 1 base short, with 20 bases between. The CDR3 length is 15 residues. The DNA for the CDR3 is TGTGCCACCCGAGGGAAGGTCAGAACGTCCTACGAGCAGTACTTC. This encodes CATRGKVRTSYEQYF.

The chain recombines TRBV7-9 with TRBJ1-6, with 7 bases lining up with TRBD1. CDR3 length: 16 amino acids. V trimming: 5 bases; J trimming: 13 bases; junction bases outside the gene matches: 17. From germline, CDR1 is SEHNR and CDR2 FQNEAQ (reference sequence). Written as DNA, the CDR3 is TGTGCCAGCAGCCCCTTCCCCGGGACAGAGCCATTTCCCCTCCACTTT. Translating it yields CASSPFPGTEPFPLHF.

This rearrangement joins TRBV27 to TRBJ1-1; D is uncertain. V lost 5 bases and J lost 2, with 15 bases in between. Germline CDR1 is MNHEY and CDR2 is SMNVEV (reference sequence). CDR3 length equals 15 residues. The CDR3 sequence is CASSKVQNFNTEAFF. In DNA form, the CDR3 reads TGTGCCAGCAGTAAGGTACAGAATTTCAACACTGAAGCTTTCTTT.

The V call is TRBV5-4, the J call TRBJ1-3, with 7 nucleotides matching TRBD1. The CDR3 extends over 17 amino acids. Looked up from germline, CDR1 is SGHNT and CDR2 is YYREEE (reference sequence). V lost 1 base to trimming and J lost 1 base; unmatched junction nucleotides: 8. The CDR3 sequence: CASSLSDRPSSGNTIYF. Here the CDR3 DNA reads TGTGCCAGCAGCTTGTCGGACAGGCCCTCTTCTGGAAACACCATATATTTT.

The chain links TRBV29-1 to TRBJ2-6, with TRBD1 identical over 9 bases. Germline V gene data show CDR1 as SQVTM and CDR2 as ANQGSEA. The CDR3 runs to 16 residues. J gave up 0 bases and V 6 bases, and 6 bases lay outside the gene matches. CDR3 residues: CSVLGQGISGANVLTF. CDR3 nucleotides: TGCAGCGTGCTGGGACAGGGAATCTCTGGGGCCAACGTCCTGACTTTC.